This T cell receptor beta chain came from a study of sequential checkpoint blockade in melanoma. Study-level background: Both treatment sequences were followed by maintenance nivolumab. DNA from 91 pretreatment tumor samples underwent TCRβ immunosequencing.

Treatment defined: randomized to nivolumab then ipilimumab (arm A) or the reverse (arm B). TCRdb's table, derived via immunoSEQ multiplex PCR, lists solely in-frame clones and lacks some. The sample includes 200 to 250 clones, around 20% of them seen just once. Study-level points and caveats: For nivolumab-first patients, baseline tumor clonality was associated with response.

Germline V CDR1 and CDR2: MNHGY, SAAAGT. The CDR3 runs 14 residues. V lost 7 bases and J 5 bases, leaving 17 bases between the germline ends. On this clone itself: Its specificity is unknown.

The chain carries TRBV6-8 and TRBJ2-5; D may be TRBD2 (6 bases). Source: tumor tissue (inferred from file names), taken from a patient given nivolumab and ipilimumab in sequence. This TCR derives from a human donor with melanoma. The CDR3 sequence is CASTDWAGPETQYF. The CDR3 nucleotides are TGTGCCAGCACTGACTGGGCGGGGCCCGAGACCCAGTACTTC.